The clone carrying this T cell receptor beta chain was seen more than once but under ten times. As yet, its antigen is unknown. Treatment given: approximately 9-day PBMC culture with coronavirus spike peptide pools or control peptides (ViraFEST assay). After being plated at around 1.8 million per well, PBMCs were cultured with about 9.1 IU/ml IL-2 and around 9.7 ug/ml peptide pools. The data originate from a study of vaccination and CD4 T cells after COVID-19. Sequenced with the Oncomine TCR Beta short-read assay was DNA taken from cultured CD4+ T cells. Genomic DNA was taken out of cultured CD4+ T cells by extraction. Via MiXCR, TCRdb re-called the PCR reads, giving one row per CDR3 protein. The data hold roughly 9,300 distinct CDR3 sequences, with around a quarter observed a single time. Germline-derived CDR1 and CDR2 are MNHNS and SASEGT. This CDR3 comprises 15 residues. With 4 bases removed from V and 5 bases from J, the gap between germline ends came to 12 bases.

This sequence was found in a human donor who received a COVID-19 vaccine. Sequencing used CD4+ T cells from blood, cultured in vitro, obtained before SARS-CoV-2 vaccination. The V call is TRBV6-1, the J call TRBJ1-6; tentative D call: TRBD1 (5 bases). Here the CDR3 DNA reads TGTGCCAGCAGTGTGACAAGGGACCATAATTCACCCCTCCACTTT. Translation: CASSVTRDHNSPLHF.